The TCR beta chain under discussion was sequenced for a study of shared clonotypes between healthy human individuals. Only in-frame clones appear in the TCRdb table, and some are missing; sequencing was by immunoSEQ multiplex PCR. Among millions of clones listed, more than 85% were seen once. V gave up 4 bases and J gave up 8 bases, with 17 bases separating them. The CDR3 consists of 14 residues. CDR1 and CDR2 from the germline V gene are LGHNA and YSLEER. Positively selected for CCR7, the CD45RO-negative cells used as naive CD8 cells excluded terminally differentiated effector memory CD45RA+ cells. The origin of this receptor is a man aged 18-30 years in good health. Some clones in this sample may be carry-over from other donors' samples. V is TRBV4-3 and J is TRBJ1-2; D gene unclear. Material: naive CD8+ T cells from PBMCs. The CDR3 is CASSRRGEDVGYTF. The CDR3 coding sequence is TGCGCCAGCAGCCGCCGGGGAGAGGATGTAGGCTACACCTTC.